The 18 T cell receptor beta chains below were found in one sample sequenced in a study of blood T cell repertoires in COVID-19 (dated by TCRdb to about 2020). Library generation was performed with the immunoSEQ multiplex PCR assay. In TCRdb, the immuneACCESS table is reduced to in-frame sequences with V and J assigned. These tables do not hold every clone; where another copy was compared, an unresolved V gene accounts for under half, and the others remain unexplained. The sample table lists approximately 150,000 clones, approximately 90% of them with a count of one. The ten largest clones add up to roughly 28% of the sample. The specimen sequenced was peripheral blood. Receptors originate from a human donor in a cohort sampled during active COVID-19.

J is TRBJ1-1 and V is TRBV29-1, with D possibly TRBD1 on 6 matching bases. Trimming pared 6 bases from V and 1 base from J, leaving 9 bases between. Germline V lookup: CDR1 SQVTM, CDR2 ANQGSEA. The CDR3 runs 12 residues. The CDR3 region has the DNA TGCAGCGTCACGGACAGGAACACTGAAGCTTTCTTT. Translation gives CSVTDRNTEAFF.

The rearrangement joins TRBV4-2 to TRBJ1-2; 9 bases match TRBD1. Unmatched junction bases numbered 7, after V lost 7 bases and J lost 4 bases. Germline V gene sequence: CDR1 LGHNA, CDR2 YNFKEQ. The CDR3 sequence is 14 residues long. Here the CDR3 reads CASKGTGYGYGYTF. The DNA of the CDR3 is TGTGCCAGCAAGGGGACAGGGTACGGCTATGGCTACACCTTC.

The rearrangement uses TRBV4-1 and TRBJ1-5, with a weak D call TRBD1 (6 bases). The CDR3 runs 17 residues. Germline CDR1 MGHRA, CDR2 YSYEKL. The V gene lost 1 base and the J gene lost 3 bases, with 16 bases spanning the gap. The CDR3 protein is CASSQGEGGTFNQPQHF. CDR3 coding DNA: TGCGCCAGCAGCCAAGGTGAAGGGGGTACCTTCAATCAGCCCCAGCATTTT.

Worth noting for this clone: The same CDR3 can be traced to other DNA sequences in this sample. The gene calls are TRBV30 and TRBJ1-1; no clear D. The germline V and J ends were trimmed by 0 bases and 1 base, with 6 bases remaining between them. CDR1 and CDR2 (germline): GTSNPN, SVGIG (reference sequence). This CDR3 spans 13 amino acids. The CDR3 sequence is CAWSVGANTEAFF. The CDR3 DNA sequence: TGTGCCTGGAGTGTGGGAGCGAACACTGAAGCTTTCTTT.

This chain uses TRBV5-4 with TRBJ2-3; maybe TRBD1 (6 bases). Germline-derived CDR1 and CDR2 are SGHNT and YYREEE (reference sequence). The V end lost 0 bases, the J end lost 0 bases, and 11 bases lay between the germline ends. The CDR3 consists of 16 residues. The CDR3 loop is CASSLGGRQSTDTQYF. The CDR3 DNA follows: TGTGCCAGCAGCTTGGGGGGGCGACAAAGCACAGATACGCAGTATTTT.

The chain links TRBV27 to TRBJ1-3; 8 bases map to TRBD1. The V gene end was trimmed by 5 bases and the J gene end by 3 bases; junction bases not matched to a gene: 9. The CDR3 is 16 residues long. Germline V gene sequence: CDR1 MNHEY, CDR2 SMNVEV (reference sequence). Here the CDR3 reads CASSPGVRGHGNTIYF. In DNA, the CDR3 is TGTGCCAGCAGTCCCGGGGTCAGGGGGCATGGAAACACCATATATTTT.

This clone was counted at least ten times. The V gene is TRBV6-2 or TRBV6-3, the J gene TRBJ2-1, with no clear D. Germline values: CDR1 MNHEY, CDR2 SVGEGT. This CDR3 comprises 11 residues. V gave up 3 bases and J gave up 8 bases, with 5 bases separating them. The CDR3 coding sequence is TGTGCCAGCAGTTATCCCGATGAGCAGTTCTTC. It translates to CASSYPDEQFF.

The V and J genes are TRBV10-3 and TRBJ1-5; no clear D. This CDR3 contains 12 residues. Between the trimmed V and J ends, which lost 0 bases and 6 bases, there was a span of 3 bases. Germline values: CDR1 ENHRY, CDR2 SYGVKD. CDR3 in amino acids: CAISESSQPQHF. CDR3 in DNA: TGTGCCATCAGTGAGTCGAGTCAGCCCCAGCATTTT.

This chain uses TRBV5-5 with TRBJ1-2; 8 positions agree with TRBD1. Germline V gives CDR1 SGHKS, CDR2 YYEKEE (reference sequence). The CDR3 is 16 residues long. V was pared by 4 bases and J by 8 bases, with 16 bases of the junction left unmatched. In nucleotides, the CDR3 is TGTGCCAGCAGCCAAGCGATTGACAGGGGATTAAGGGGCTACACCTTC. Its translation is CASSQAIDRGLRGYTF.

The rearrangement links TRBV11-1 to TRBJ2-7; D uncertain. V lost 5 bases, J lost 3 bases, and 11 bases lay in between. Germline CDR1 SGHAT, CDR2 FQDESV (reference sequence). The CDR3 is 13 residues long. The DNA of the CDR3 is TGTGCCAGCAGCAACCCTAAGAACTACGAGCAGTACTTC. This gives the protein CASSNPKNYEQYF.

The rearrangement joins TRBV6-5 to TRBJ1-1; the D gene is possibly TRBD1 (5 bases). Germline loops: CDR1 MNHEY, CDR2 SVGAGI. Trimming cost V 6 bases and J 3 bases, with 17 bases left between them. The CDR3 has 15 residues. CDR3 loop: CASRPDWGLYTEAFF. CDR3 in DNA: TGTGCCAGCAGACCAGATTGGGGCCTATACACTGAAGCTTTCTTT.

V is TRBV19 and J is TRBJ2-5, with 10 nucleotides matching TRBD2. CDR1 and CDR2 from the germline V gene are LNHDA and SQIVND (reference sequence). The CDR3 is 15 amino acids. Trimming at V came to 1 base and at J to 5 bases, leaving 4 bases not matched to a gene. CDR3 sequence (DNA): TGTGCCAGTAGTATAGGAGCGGGGGGGACTGAGACCCAGTACTTC. Residues: CASSIGAGGTETQYF.

The V call is TRBV7-2, the J call TRBJ1-4; 9 positions match TRBD1. J lost 10 bases, V lost 5 bases, and 14 bases had no gene match. CDR1 SGHTA and CDR2 FQGNSA come from the germline V gene. The CDR3 consists of 16 residues. As DNA, the CDR3 is TGTGCCAGCAGCCCTCGGGGGACAGGGCAAGTGGGAAAACTGTTTTTT. It codes for CASSPRGTGQVGKLFF.

The chain joins TRBV27 to TRBJ2-1, with 8 positions matching TRBD2. The CDR3 is made up of 19 amino acids. Germline CDR1 is MNHEY and CDR2 is SMNVEV (reference sequence). V lost 5 bases and J lost 0; bases outside the gene matches: 15. The CDR3 sequence: CASSPFFPGGPSSYNEQFF. Written as DNA, the CDR3 is TGTGCCAGCAGTCCCTTTTTCCCGGGGGGGCCCAGCTCCTACAATGAGCAGTTCTTC.

This sequence joins TRBV5-1 and TRBJ1-1, with D maybe TRBD1 (6 bases). The germline V gene has CDR1 SGHRS and CDR2 YFSETQ. The ends were cut back, 0 bases at V and 1 base at J, with 13 bases in the middle. CDR3 length equals 16 residues. CDR3: CASSLASGGQNTEAFF. CDR3 DNA: TGCGCCAGCAGCTTGGCCTCGGGGGGGCAGAACACTGAAGCTTTCTTT.

The chain carries TRBV3-1 (or the pseudogene TRBV3-2) and TRBJ2-1, with a tentative D call TRBD2 (6 bases). Trimming left V 9 bases short and J 5 bases short, with 17 bases between. Germline loops: CDR1 LGHDT, CDR2 YNNKEL (reference sequence). The CDR3 runs to 14 residues. DNA for the CDR3: TGTGCCAGTCGGGACGGGGCTAGCGACAATGAGCAGTTCTTC. As protein: CASRDGASDNEQFF.

This clone was counted only a few times. The V call is TRBV7-2, the J call TRBJ2-7; 8 nucleotides line up with TRBD2. The ends lost 0 bases at V and 2 bases at J; junction bases unmatched: 6. This CDR3 has 16 residues. CDR1 SGHTA and CDR2 FQGNSA come from the germline V gene. CDR3 loop: CASSLASGGGPYEQYF. In DNA form, the CDR3 reads TGTGCCAGCAGCTTAGCGAGTGGCGGGGGGCCCTACGAGCAGTACTTC.

This rearrangement joins TRBV7-3 to TRBJ2-3; a weak D match, TRBD2 (6 bases). The CDR3 runs 15 residues. Trimming took 1 base from V and 0 from J, leaving 8 bases between them. CDR1 and CDR2 from the germline V gene are SGHTA and FQGTGA. This chain's CDR3 is CASSLMGTSTDTQYF. DNA for the CDR3: TGTGCCAGCAGCTTAATGGGGACTAGCACAGATACGCAGTATTTT.